The source of this T cell receptor beta chain is a study of response to subunit inactivated influenza vaccine. One entry per CDR3 protein, called by TCRdb with MiXCR from the RT-PCR reads. Counted here are roughly 160,000 distinct CDR3 sequences, approximately 11% occurring once; the ten biggest clones make up roughly an eighth. V dropped 1 base and J dropped 1 base, with 7 bases sitting between them. This CDR3 is 14 amino acids long. Germline V lookup: CDR1 MNHEY, CDR2 SVGAGI. The origin of this receptor is a man aged 50-60 years who received an inactivated influenza vaccine. The chain employs TRBV6-5 and TRBJ1-1; unclear D gene. This sample comprised non-naive T cells sorted from PBMCs, obtained about 40 days after vaccination. For the CDR3, the DNA is TGTGCCAGCAGTTACTTACAGCAGAACACTGAAGCTTTCTTT. Protein product: CASSYLQQNTEAFF.